This T cell receptor (beta chain) was found in a study of CXCR3-negative and CXCR3-positive naive CD8 T cells. cDNA libraries for TRB were generated by 5' RACE incorporating UMI labels. For each CDR3 protein, TCRdb gives one entry from its re-call of the 5' RACE reads, without DNA. The sample's table shows fewer than 80,000 distinct CDR3 sequences. Overall study findings and caveats: CXCR3-positive naive cells had TRB CDR3s that were more hydrophobic than CXCR3-negative naive cells had.

On this clonotype itself: Its antigen is unidentified.

CDR3 length: 11 residues. Germline values: CDR1 SNHLY, CDR2 FYNNEI. The gene calls are TRBV2 and TRBJ2-1; the D call of TRBD2 rests on TCRdb alone, since no DNA is present to check it. Sample: naive CXCR3- CD8+ T cells from blood. Subset of the sample: CD45RO-CCR7+CD27+CD95- naive CD8+ T cells lacking CXCR3 (TNR3-). The receptor comes from a human donor in good health. Some clones in this sample may be carry-over from other donors' samples. The CDR3 reads CASGPLAEQFF.